This T cell receptor (beta chain) was identified in a study of Ad26.COV2.S vaccination and SARS-CoV-2 variants. Indicated treatment: some 20 received Ad26.COV2.S at low or high dose, single or two shots; 5 received placebo; per-sample allocation not given. Repertoires come from day 63 after the first vaccine or placebo injection. Based in Boston, the donor was an adult of 18-55 years. The protocol was immunoSEQ multiplex PCR, while the TCRdb copy is restricted to in-frame clones and leaves out a portion. Of roughly 400,000 clones listed, around 92% were seen once; the top ten hold less than 2%. The CDR3 sequence is 15 residues long. Germline CDR1 and CDR2: LGHNA and YSLEER. Trimming stripped 1 base from V and 5 bases from J, with 14 bases between. General observations from the study: Responses of spike-specific T cells (both CD8+ and CD4+) reportedly showed substantial breadth after vaccination.

Details on this clone: Its specificity is unknown.

This sequence originates from a person between 18 and 60 years old who received the Ad26.COV2.S COVID-19 vaccine or a placebo. The chain couples TRBV4-3 to TRBJ1-2, with no clear D. Sequences were derived from peripheral blood, sampled in a trial of Ad26.COV2.S vaccine versus placebo. CDR3 sequence reads: CASSQGARRQYGYTF. For the CDR3, the DNA is TGCGCCAGCAGCCAAGGGGCTCGCAGGCAGTATGGCTACACCTTC.